Listed below are T cell receptor beta chains from one sample, sequenced in a study of control samples from healthy donors and cancer patients. TCRdb keeps only in-frame clones here, not all; method: immunoSEQ multiplex PCR. The repertoire holds about 120,000 clones, with roughly 92% as singletons. Sample: blood. The receptors were gathered from a man younger than 35 in good health. Both conserved end residues are part of each CDR3.

CDR3: CANSIDGREDQPQHF
V: TRBV19

CDR3: CASSRSSGGASDTQYF
V: TRBV4-1

CDR3: CATSGGQEGGYTF
V: TRBV24-1

CDR3: CASSLGLAGGHQETQYF
V: TRBV7-3

CDR3: CASSPGPGGHNEQFF
V: TRBV27

CDR3: CASSILLGTGSGNTIYF
V: TRBV19

CDR3: CASRRRQPVNQPQHF
V: TRBV28

CDR3: CATSRDDQPQHF
V: TRBV15

CDR3: CASSYNNPETQYF
V: TRBV25-1

CDR3: CASSENYEQYF
V: TRBV2

CDR3: CASSPTPGPGEKLFF
V: TRBV3-1/TRBV3-2

CDR3: CASSSGLAGPKETQYF
V: TRBV7-3

CDR3: CASRRQGSQPQHF
V: TRBV2

CDR3: CASNRGNHEQYF
V: TRBV2

CDR3: CASSFFTGTGNTIYF
V: TRBV7-2

CDR3: CASSSATGSFVTEAFF
V: TRBV5-1

CDR3: CASSLHLRTGGLKKAFF
V: TRBV11-2

CDR3: CASSGLAGMYGTGELFF
V: TRBV7-9

CDR3: CASSSGLAGVEQYF
V: TRBV11-3

CDR3: CASSYRTSGGYDTQYF
V: TRBV11-3

CDR3: CASSSGQGRAKNIQYF
V: TRBV5-4

CDR3: CASSPSQGVDNSPLHF
V: TRBV9

CDR3: CASSTPTSGGGNEQFF
V: TRBV9

CDR3: CASSSLAQGTGELFF
V: TRBV5-1

CDR3: CASSRQGLNTEAFF
V: TRBV2

CDR3: CASSDPDREETQYF
V: TRBV6-1